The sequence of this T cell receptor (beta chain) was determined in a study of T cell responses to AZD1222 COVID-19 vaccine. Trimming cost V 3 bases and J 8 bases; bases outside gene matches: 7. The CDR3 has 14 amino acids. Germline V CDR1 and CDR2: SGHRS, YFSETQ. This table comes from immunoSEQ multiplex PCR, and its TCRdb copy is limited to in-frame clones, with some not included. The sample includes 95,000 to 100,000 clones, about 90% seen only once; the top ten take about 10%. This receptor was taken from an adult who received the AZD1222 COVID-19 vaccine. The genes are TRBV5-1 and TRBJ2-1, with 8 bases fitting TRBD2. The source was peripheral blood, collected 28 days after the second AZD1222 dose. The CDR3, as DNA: TGCGCCAGCAGCTCAAGCGGGAGTAACGATGAGCAGTTCTTC. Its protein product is CASSSSGSNDEQFF.